Listed below are T cell receptor beta chains from one sample, sequenced in a study of CD8+CD57+ T cells in acquired aplastic anemia. Each CDR3 protein is one row after TCRdb ran MiXCR on the reads. The sample consists of around 190,000 distinct CDR3 sequences, approximately 48% of them appearing once. Material: sorted CD4+, CD8+, or CD8+CD57+ T cells (not recorded which) from PBMCs. These receptors were collected from a human donor with aplastic anemia. Each CDR3 is given with its conserved first and last residue. The order of the fields is V gene, CDR3 length, clone size, J gene, D gene, CDR3 DNA, CDR3 protein. The D gene is left open where the match is weak. Clone size, where shown, is once, few, many, or a class for clones that have expanded.

TRBV12-3/TRBV12-4,15,few,TRBJ1-4,-,TGTGCCAGCAGTTACGGTCGCGGTTTAAATGAAAAACTGTTTTTT,CASSYGRGLNEKLFF
TRBV6-1,15,-,TRBJ1-5,-,TGTGCCAGCAGTGAAACAGCAGGGGCCGGGCAGCCCCAGCATTTT,CASSETAGAGQPQHF
TRBV24-1,13,-,TRBJ1-2,-,TGTGCCACCAGTGAGAGGGGAATTGATGGCTACACCTTC,CATSERGIDGYTF
TRBV30,12,-,TRBJ2-4,TRBD1,TGTGCCTGGAACAGGGGGGAAAACATTCAGTACTTT,CAWNRGENIQYF
TRBV2,14,many,TRBJ1-5,TRBD1,TGTGCCAGCAGTGATGACAGGGTATTTCAGCCCCAGCATTTT,CASSDDRVFQPQHF
TRBV6-5,14,many,TRBJ2-7,-,TGTGCCAGCAGCTCGAACCCCAGAGGCTACGAGCAGTACTTC,CASSSNPRGYEQYF
TRBV4-2,15,many,TRBJ2-3,-,TGTGCCAGCAGCCAAGGTCTTCGCGGTTCAGATACGCAGTATTTT,CASSQGLRGSDTQYF
TRBV2,13,-,TRBJ2-3,-,TGTGCCACCAAAACCCGGGTTACAGATACGCAGTATTTT,CATKTRVTDTQYF
TRBV5-1,12,once,TRBJ2-5,-,TGCGCCAGCAGCCGCCTGTGGGAGACCCAGTACTTC,CASSRLWETQYF
TRBV7-3,15,-,TRBJ2-7,TRBD1,TGTGCCAGCAGCTCCCCCGGGACAGGGGGCTCCGAGCAGTACTTC,CASSSPGTGGSEQYF
TRBV24-1,16,-,TRBJ2-1,TRBD2,TGTGCCACCAGTGATGCTGGACTAGCGGGAGTGAATGAGCAGTTCTTC,CATSDAGLAGVNEQFF
TRBV7-9,12,-,TRBJ2-1,-,TGTGCCAGCAGACTTCAGGGAAATGAGCAGTTCTTC,CASRLQGNEQFF
TRBV7-2,17,many,TRBJ2-3,-,TGTGCCAGCAGCTTAGTATGGGGGGGGGCCGGCACAGATACGCAGTATTTT,CASSLVWGGAGTDTQYF
TRBV12-3/TRBV12-4,15,-,TRBJ2-7,TRBD1,TGTGCCAGCAGTGGGACCGGGACAGTAACCTACGAGCAGTACTTC,CASSGTGTVTYEQYF
TRBV20-1,13,-,TRBJ1-5,TRBD1,TGCAGTGCTCCCAGGGGGCTGAATCAGCCCCAGCATTTT,CSAPRGLNQPQHF
TRBV20-1,16,-,TRBJ1-5,TRBD1,TGCAGTGCTGCCGGGACAGGGGATTATAGCAATCAGCCCCAGCATTTT,CSAAGTGDYSNQPQHF
TRBV6-1,16,many,TRBJ2-7,-,TGTGCCAGCACCCTCCGGTGCGTGACAACAACCTACGAGCAGTACTTC,CASTLRCVTTTYEQYF
TRBV19,14,-,TRBJ2-5,-,TGTGCCAGTAGTATTAGTAACAGGGCGGCAACCCAGTACTTC,CASSISNRAATQYF
TRBV29-1,14,once,TRBJ2-3,TRBD2,TGCAGCGGTAGCGGGGGGGCCAGCACAGATACGCAGTATTTT,CSGSGGASTDTQYF
TRBV20-1,16,-,TRBJ2-4,TRBD2,TGCAGTGCTAGAGAGGGACTAGCGGGTCCCAAAAACATTCAGTACTTC,CSAREGLAGPKNIQYF
TRBV5-5,15,few,TRBJ2-1,-,TGTGCCAGCAGCTTGGGGTCATCTCTCTACAATGAGCAGTTCTTC,CASSLGSSLYNEQFF
TRBV20-1,14,-,TRBJ2-1,-,TGCAGTGCAGGGCCGGGACGCGGCTACAATGAGCAGTTCTTC,CSAGPGRGYNEQFF
TRBV4-2,17,-,TRBJ2-3,-,TGTGCCAGCAGCCACCAGCATCGGGACCAAAGCACAGATACGCAGTATTTT,CASSHQHRDQSTDTQYF
TRBV19,14,-,TRBJ2-7,-,TGTGCCAGTAGTATTACGACGGGGGCCTACGAGCAGTACTTC,CASSITTGAYEQYF
TRBV10-3,12,-,TRBJ2-7,-,TGTGCCATCAGTGAGTTGGGGCTCGAGCAGTACTTC,CAISELGLEQYF
TRBV20-1,13,many,TRBJ1-2,TRBD1,TGCAGTGCTACTGGACAGGGGAGAGGAGGCTACACCTTC,CSATGQGRGGYTF
TRBV9,17,once,TRBJ2-2,TRBD2,TGTGCCAGCAACGTAGTGGTAGCGGGGCAATTTGAGCGGGGAGCTGTTTTT,CASNVVVAGQFERGAVF
TRBV5-1,14,-,TRBJ2-2,TRBD2,TGCGCCAGCAGCTTGGCCCAATTCAGCGGGGAACTGTTTTTT,CASSLAQFSGELFF
TRBV2,14,many,TRBJ1-1,TRBD1,TGTGCCAGCAGTGGACAGGGCATGAACACTGAAGCTTTCTTT,CASSGQGMNTEAFF
TRBV24-1,16,-,TRBJ2-3,TRBD1,TGTGCCACCAGTGATTTGAGAGGACAGGGCACAGATACGCAGTATTTT,CATSDLRGQGTDTQYF
TRBV20-1,16,-,TRBJ2-1,TRBD2,TGCAGTGCTAGAGATGGGCGGGGGGTCCCTCCGGGCGAGCAGTTCTTC,CSARDGRGVPPGEQFF
TRBV29-1,13,many,TRBJ1-1,-,TGCAGCGTTGGAGGCGGGGGGGGCACTGAAGCTTTCTTT,CSVGGGGGTEAFF
TRBV2,12,-,TRBJ1-5,-,TGTGCCAGCAGTGACCCCGGCCAGCCCAGGCATTTT,CASSDPGQPRHF
TRBV2,12,many,TRBJ1-5,-,TGTGCCAGCAGTGACAGGGATCAGCCCCAGCATTTT,CASSDRDQPQHF
TRBV9,15,-,TRBJ2-7,TRBD2,TGTGCCAGCAGCGTTCTAGCGGGGGGGCGGGGAGAGCAGTACTTC,CASSVLAGGRGEQYF
TRBV6-1,13,-,TRBJ2-5,-,TGTGCCAGCCGACAGGATCTGGGAGAGACCCAGTACTTC,CASRQDLGETQYF
TRBV25-1,14,-,TRBJ2-7,-,TGTGCCAGCAGCTTGGGTACGGGTTCGAGCGAGCAGTACTTC,CASSLGTGSSEQYF
TRBV5-1,14,many,TRBJ2-7,-,TGCGCCAGCAGCTTGGGGGTCGGGTACTACGAGCAGTACTTC,CASSLGVGYYEQYF
TRBV2,15,many,TRBJ2-3,TRBD2,TGTGCCATCCAGGGACTAGCGGGGGTTAGAGATACGCAGTATTTT,CAIQGLAGVRDTQYF
TRBV6-5,13,many,TRBJ1-1,-,TGTGCCAGCAGTTATAAATCGGACGGTGAAGCTTTCTTT,CASSYKSDGEAFF
TRBV24-1,13,many,TRBJ1-2,-,TGTGCCACCAGTGGTTGGCAGGAGTATGGCTACACCTTC,CATSGWQEYGYTF
TRBV15,13,few,TRBJ1-5,-,TGTGCCACCAGGTTCGGGGTAGGTCAGCCCCAGCATTTT,CATRFGVGQPQHF
TRBV29-1,16,many,TRBJ1-5,-,TGCAGCGTTCAGGAGGGGAACCCTTATAGCAATCAGCCCCAGCATTTT,CSVQEGNPYSNQPQHF
TRBV27,14,few,TRBJ1-2,-,TGTGCCAGCAGTTTGGGGGACAACTACTATGGCTACACCTTC,CASSLGDNYYGYTF
TRBV7-8,12,few,TRBJ1-6,TRBD1,TGTGCCAGCGGACAGGGGACTTCACCCCTCCACTTT,CASGQGTSPLHF
TRBV2,15,-,TRBJ2-7,-,TGTGCCACCTTGGCGGGGACGGGAAGCACCTACGAGCAGTACTTC,CATLAGTGSTYEQYF
TRBV12-5,14,-,TRBJ2-1,TRBD1,TGTGCTAGTGGTGTGGGACAGGGGGTCAATGAGCAGTTCTTC,CASGVGQGVNEQFF
TRBV15,12,-,TRBJ2-5,TRBD1,TGTGCCACCAGCGGGGGACAGGAGACCCAGTACTTC,CATSGGQETQYF
TRBV7-9,13,-,TRBJ2-1,-,TGTGCCAGCAGCTTCGGTAGGGAACATGAGCAGTTCTTC,CASSFGREHEQFF
TRBV2,15,once,TRBJ2-2,TRBD2,TGTGCCAGCATGGGACTAGCGGGAACTACCGGGGAGCTGTTTTTT,CASMGLAGTTGELFF
TRBV29-1,9,-,TRBJ1-2,-,TGCAGCGTTGATGACGGCTACACCTTC,CSVDDGYTF
TRBV7-9,15,once,TRBJ1-2,-,TGTGCCAGCAGCTCTACAGGAGAGGGGACTCGTGGCTACACCTTC,CASSSTGEGTRGYTF
TRBV5-5,13,many,TRBJ1-1,-,TGTGCCAGCAGCACCGGACAGAGATTTGAAGCTTTCTTT,CASSTGQRFEAFF
TRBV2,14,-,TRBJ2-7,-,TGTGCCTTCACTGTTCTATGGGGCTCCTACGAGCAGTACTTC,CAFTVLWGSYEQYF
TRBV6-1,15,-,TRBJ1-5,TRBD1,TGTGCCAGCAGCCCAGGGGGCAGGGCCAATCAGCCCCAGCATTTT,CASSPGGRANQPQHF
TRBV6-5,12,many,TRBJ1-2,-,TGTGCCAGCAGTTCCAGGGTGAGCGGCTACACCTTC,CASSSRVSGYTF
TRBV18,14,-,TRBJ2-3,TRBD1,TGTGCCAGCTCACCAGGGACAGGCACAGATACGCAGTATTTT,CASSPGTGTDTQYF
TRBV15,16,-,TRBJ1-4,-,TGTGCCACCAGCAGAGGCCACGGGGCAACTAATGAAAAACTGTTTTTT,CATSRGHGATNEKLFF
TRBV2,12,many,TRBJ1-2,-,TGTGCCACTGGCACAACTTTTTTCGGCTACACCTTC,CATGTTFFGYTF